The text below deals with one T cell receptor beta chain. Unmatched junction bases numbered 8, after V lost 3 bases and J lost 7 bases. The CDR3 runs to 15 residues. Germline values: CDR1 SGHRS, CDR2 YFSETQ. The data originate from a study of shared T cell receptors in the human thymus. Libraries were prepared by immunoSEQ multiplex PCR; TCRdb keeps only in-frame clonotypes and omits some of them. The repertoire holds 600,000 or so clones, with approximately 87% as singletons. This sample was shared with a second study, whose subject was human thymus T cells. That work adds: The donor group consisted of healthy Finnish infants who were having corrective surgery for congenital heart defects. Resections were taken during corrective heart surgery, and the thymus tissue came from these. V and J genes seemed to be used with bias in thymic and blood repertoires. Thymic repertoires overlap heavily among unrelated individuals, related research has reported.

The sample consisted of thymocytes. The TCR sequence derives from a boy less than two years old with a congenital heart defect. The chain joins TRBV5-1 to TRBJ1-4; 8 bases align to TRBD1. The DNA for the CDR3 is TGCGCCAGCAGCTATGTCGGGACAGGTGCTGAAAAACTGTTTTTT. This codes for CASSYVGTGAEKLFF.